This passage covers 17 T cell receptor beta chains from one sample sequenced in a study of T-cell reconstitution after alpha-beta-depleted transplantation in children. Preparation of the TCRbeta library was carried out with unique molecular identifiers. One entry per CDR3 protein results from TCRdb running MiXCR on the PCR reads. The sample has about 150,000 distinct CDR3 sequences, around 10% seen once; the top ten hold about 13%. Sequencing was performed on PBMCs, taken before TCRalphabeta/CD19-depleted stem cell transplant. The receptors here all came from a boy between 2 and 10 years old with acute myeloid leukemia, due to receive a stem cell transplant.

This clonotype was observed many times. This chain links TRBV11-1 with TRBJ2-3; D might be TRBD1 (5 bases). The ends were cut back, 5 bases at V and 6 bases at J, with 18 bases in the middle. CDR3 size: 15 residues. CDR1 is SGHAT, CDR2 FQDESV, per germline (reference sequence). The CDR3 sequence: CASSGQTARMDTQYF. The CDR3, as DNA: TGTGCCAGCAGCGGCCAGACAGCGAGGATGGATACGCAGTATTTT.

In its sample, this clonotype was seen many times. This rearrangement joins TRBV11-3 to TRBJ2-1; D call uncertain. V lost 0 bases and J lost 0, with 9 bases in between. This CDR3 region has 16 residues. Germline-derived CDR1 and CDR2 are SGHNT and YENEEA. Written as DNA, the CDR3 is TGTGCCAGCAGCTTAGAGGCGTATATCTCCTACAATGAGCAGTTCTTC. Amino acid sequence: CASSLEAYISYNEQFF.

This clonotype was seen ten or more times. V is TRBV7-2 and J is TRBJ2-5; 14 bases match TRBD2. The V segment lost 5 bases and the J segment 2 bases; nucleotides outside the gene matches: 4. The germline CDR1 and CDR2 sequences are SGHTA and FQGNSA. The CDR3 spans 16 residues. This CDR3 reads CASSAGLAGEQETQYF. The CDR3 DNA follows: TGTGCCAGCAGCGCGGGACTAGCGGGGGAACAAGAGACCCAGTACTTC.

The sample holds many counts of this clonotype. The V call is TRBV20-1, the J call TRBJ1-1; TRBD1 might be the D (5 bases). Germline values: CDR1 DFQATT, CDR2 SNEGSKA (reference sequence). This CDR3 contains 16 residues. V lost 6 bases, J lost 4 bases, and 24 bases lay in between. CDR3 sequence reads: CSAGGSDWGRPTEAFF. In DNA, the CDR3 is TGCAGTGCCGGAGGGTCCGATTGGGGCAGACCCACTGAAGCTTTCTTT.

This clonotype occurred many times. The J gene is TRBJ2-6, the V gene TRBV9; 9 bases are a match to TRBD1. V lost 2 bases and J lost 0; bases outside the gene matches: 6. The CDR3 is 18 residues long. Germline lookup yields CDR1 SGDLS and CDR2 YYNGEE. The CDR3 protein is CASSVLGTGPSGANVLTF. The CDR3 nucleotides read TGTGCCAGCAGCGTTCTCGGGACAGGGCCCTCTGGGGCCAACGTCCTGACTTTC.

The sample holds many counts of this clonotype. CDR3 protein: CASWDRGTDTQYF. CDR3 sequence (DNA): TGTGCCAGCTGGGACAGGGGCACAGATACGCAGTATTTT. The chain has TRBV12-3 or TRBV12-4 and TRBJ2-3; 9 nucleotides match TRBD1. V trimming: 8 bases; J trimming: 1 base; junction bases outside the gene matches: 1. This CDR3 region has 13 residues.

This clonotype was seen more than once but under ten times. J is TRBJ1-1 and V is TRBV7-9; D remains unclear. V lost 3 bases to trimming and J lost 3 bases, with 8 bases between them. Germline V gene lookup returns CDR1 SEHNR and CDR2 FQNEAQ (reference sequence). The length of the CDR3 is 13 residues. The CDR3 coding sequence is TGTGCCAGCAGCTTTTCCCTATACACTGAAGCTTTCTTT. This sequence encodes CASSFSLYTEAFF.

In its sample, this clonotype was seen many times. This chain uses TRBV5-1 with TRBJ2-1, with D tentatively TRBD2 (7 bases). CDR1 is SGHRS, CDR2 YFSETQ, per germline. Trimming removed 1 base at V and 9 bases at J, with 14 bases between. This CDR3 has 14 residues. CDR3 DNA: TGCGCCAGCAGCTTGCGAGGGGGGGCGAGTGAGCAGTTCTTC. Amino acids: CASSLRGGASEQFF.

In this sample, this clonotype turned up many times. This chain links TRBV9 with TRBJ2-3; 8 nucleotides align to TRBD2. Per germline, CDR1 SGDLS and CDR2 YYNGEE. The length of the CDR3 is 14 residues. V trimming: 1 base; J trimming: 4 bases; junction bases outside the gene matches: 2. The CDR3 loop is CASSVTSGSDTQYF. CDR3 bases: TGTGCCAGCAGCGTAACTAGCGGATCAGATACGCAGTATTTT.

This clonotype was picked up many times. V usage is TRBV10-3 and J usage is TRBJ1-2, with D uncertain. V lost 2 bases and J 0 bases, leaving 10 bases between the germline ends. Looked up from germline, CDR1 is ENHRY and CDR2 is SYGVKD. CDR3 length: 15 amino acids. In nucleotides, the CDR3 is TGTGCCATCAGTGAGGGGCCAGCTACTAACTATGGCTACACCTTC. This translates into CAISEGPATNYGYTF.

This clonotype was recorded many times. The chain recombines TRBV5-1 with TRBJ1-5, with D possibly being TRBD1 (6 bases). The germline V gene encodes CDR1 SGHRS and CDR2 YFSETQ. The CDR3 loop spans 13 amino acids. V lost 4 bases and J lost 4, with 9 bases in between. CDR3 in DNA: TGCGCCAGCAGCGCCGGGACAAATCAGCCCCAGCATTTT. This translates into CASSAGTNQPQHF. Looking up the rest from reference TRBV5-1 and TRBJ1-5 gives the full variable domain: KAGVTQTPRYLIKTRGQQVTLSCSPISGHRSVSWYQQTPGQGLQFLFEYFSETQRNKGNFPGRFSGRQFSNSRSEMNVSTLELGDSALYLCASSAGTNQPQHFGDGTRLSIL.

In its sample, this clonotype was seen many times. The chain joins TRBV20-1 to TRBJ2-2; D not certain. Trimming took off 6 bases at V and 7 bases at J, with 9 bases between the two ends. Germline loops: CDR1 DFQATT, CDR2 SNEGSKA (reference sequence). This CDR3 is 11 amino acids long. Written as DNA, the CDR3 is TGCAGTGCCCCTAGGGTCGGGGAGCTGTTTTTT. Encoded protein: CSAPRVGELFF.

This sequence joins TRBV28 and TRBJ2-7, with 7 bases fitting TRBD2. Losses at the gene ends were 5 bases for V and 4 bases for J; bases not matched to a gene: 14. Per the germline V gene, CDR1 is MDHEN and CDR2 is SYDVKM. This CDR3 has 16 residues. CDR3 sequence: CASSTSVAGERYEQYF. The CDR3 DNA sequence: TGTGCCAGCAGTACCTCAGTTGCGGGAGAGCGGTACGAGCAGTACTTC.

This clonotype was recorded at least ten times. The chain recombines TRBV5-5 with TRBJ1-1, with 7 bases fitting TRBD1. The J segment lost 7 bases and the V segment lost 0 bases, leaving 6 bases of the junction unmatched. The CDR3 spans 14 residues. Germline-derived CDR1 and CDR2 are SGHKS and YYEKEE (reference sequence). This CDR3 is CASSLARQGSEAFF. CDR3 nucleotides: TGTGCCAGCAGCTTGGCCCGACAGGGTAGTGAAGCTTTCTTT. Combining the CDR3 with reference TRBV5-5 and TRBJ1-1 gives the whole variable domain DAGVTQSPTHLIKTRGQQVTLRCSPISGHKSVSWYQQVLGQGPQFIFQYYEKEERGRGNFPDRFSARQFPNYSSELNVNALLLGDSALYLCASSLARQGSEAFFGQGTRLTVV.

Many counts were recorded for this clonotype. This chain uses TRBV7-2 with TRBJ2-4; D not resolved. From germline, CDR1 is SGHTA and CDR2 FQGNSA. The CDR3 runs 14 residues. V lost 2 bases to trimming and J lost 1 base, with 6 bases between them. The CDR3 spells CASSLLAAKNIQYF. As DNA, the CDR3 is TGTGCCAGCAGCTTACTGGCGGCCAAAAACATTCAGTACTTC.

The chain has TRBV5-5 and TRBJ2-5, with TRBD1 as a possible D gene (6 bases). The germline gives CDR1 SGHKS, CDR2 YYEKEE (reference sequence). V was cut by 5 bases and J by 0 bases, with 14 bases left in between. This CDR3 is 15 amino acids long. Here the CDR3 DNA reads TGTGCCAGCAGACGTTCCGGACAGTACCAAGAGACCCAGTACTTC. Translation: CASRRSGQYQETQYF.

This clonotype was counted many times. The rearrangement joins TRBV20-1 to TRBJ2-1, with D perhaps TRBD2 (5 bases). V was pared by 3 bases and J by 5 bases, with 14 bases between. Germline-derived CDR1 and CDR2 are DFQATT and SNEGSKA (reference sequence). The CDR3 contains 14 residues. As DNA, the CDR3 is TGCAGTGCTAGGGGCTCGAGGGAACACAATGAGCAGTTCTTC. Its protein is CSARGSREHNEQFF.